Detailed here is one T cell receptor beta chain. No antigen is known for it. TCRdb ran MiXCR on the reads and lists one entry per CDR3 protein. The top ten hold roughly an eighth of the sample, which has some 440,000 distinct CDR3 sequences, approximately 33% seen once. This entry comes from a study of T cell repertoires in cytomegalovirus infection. The overall study: The public TCR beta signatures pointed to both CMV infection and matching HLA type.

This CDR3 is built from 15 residues. From germline, CDR1 is DFQATT and CDR2 SNEGSKA (reference sequence). J lost 11 bases, V lost 6 bases, and 16 bases had no gene match. Whole-study findings and limits: Clonotype analysis showed dominance of the ex vivo response by HLA-C-restricted CMV-specific TCR beta clonotypes.

This clonotype was sampled from a human donor in good health (CMV status not recorded). Some clones in this sample may be carry-over from other donors' samples. Sequencing was carried out using PBMCs. The chain is built from TRBV20-1 and TRBJ2-2; 9 nucleotides align to TRBD2. CDR3 DNA: TGCAGTGCCCACGCGGGGGGCGGGGGGGCCGCTGAGCTGTTTTTT. It encodes CSAHAGGGGAAELFF.